This TCR beta chain derives from a study of shared clonotypes between healthy human individuals. In its sample, this clone was seen once. What it binds is not known. The data were produced by immunoSEQ multiplex PCR, yet TCRdb's version contains in-frame clones alone and is incomplete. This repertoire shows about 2.1 million clones, over 85% found once; its top ten account for more than 1.5%. CD45RO-negative CD8 cells positively selected for CCR7 made up the naive population, which excluded terminally differentiated effector memory CD45RA+ cells. General study findings and limits: Naive CD4 clonotypes were shared across a handful of donors at 4.5% to 6.5%. Estimated richness was generally greater in naive than memory subsets. Among non-shared clonotypes, generation probabilities were lower than among those shared by all four donors.

The sequenced material came from naive CD8+ T cells from PBMCs. This TCR derives from a man aged 18 to 30 in good health. Some clones in this sample may be carry-over from other donors' samples.

The DNA for the CDR3 is TGTGCCAGCAGTGATTTTTACGAGCAGTACTTC. It encodes CASSDFYEQYF. V gene TRBV28 combines with J gene TRBJ2-7; no definite D call. Trimming shortened V by 5 bases and J by 4 bases, and 6 bases separated the two germline ends. From germline, CDR1 is MDHEN and CDR2 SYDVKM. The CDR3 contains 11 residues.